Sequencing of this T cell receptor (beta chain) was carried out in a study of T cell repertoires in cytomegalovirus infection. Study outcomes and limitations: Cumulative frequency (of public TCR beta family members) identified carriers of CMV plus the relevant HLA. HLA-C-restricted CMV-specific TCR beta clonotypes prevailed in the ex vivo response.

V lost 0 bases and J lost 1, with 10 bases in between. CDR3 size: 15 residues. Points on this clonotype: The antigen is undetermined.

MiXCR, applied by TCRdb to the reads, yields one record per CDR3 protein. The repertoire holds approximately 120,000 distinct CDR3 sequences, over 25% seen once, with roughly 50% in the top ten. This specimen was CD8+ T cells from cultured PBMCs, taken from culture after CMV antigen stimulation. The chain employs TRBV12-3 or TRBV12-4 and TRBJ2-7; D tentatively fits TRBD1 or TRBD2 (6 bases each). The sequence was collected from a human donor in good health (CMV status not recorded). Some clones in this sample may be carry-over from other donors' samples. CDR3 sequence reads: CASSLAGAGSYEQYF. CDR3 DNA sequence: TGTGCCAGCAGTTTAGCGGGGGCGGGATCCTACGAGCAGTACTTC.